This T cell receptor beta chain is from a study of cytomegalovirus exposure and HLA in healthy donors. PCR used 60 Vbeta primers and 13 Jbeta primers. Data came from immunoSEQ multiplex PCR; TCRdb stores just in-frame clones and leaves some out. Of 140,000 to 150,000 clones listed, over 70% are singletons. Notes on this clone: Antigen unknown.

This CDR3 contains 13 residues. V lost 0 bases and J lost 7, with 10 bases in between. Looked up from germline, CDR1 is LGHNA and CDR2 is YNFKEQ. Regarding the study as a whole: About 87% or about 30% of the time was how often most TCR beta V segments were productive, according to an earlier analysis. With further analysis later on, most CMV-associated TCR beta chains appeared HLA-restricted. The study recorded some 160 TCR beta chains that were cytomegalovirus-associated.

This sequence was found in a man aged 40-50 years in good health and CMV-seronegative. Input material: PBMCs. The chain has TRBV4-2 and TRBJ2-7; unclear D gene. This CDR3 reads CASSQDLEREQYF. The CDR3 DNA reads as TGTGCCAGCAGCCAAGATCTAGAAAGGGAGCAGTACTTC.